Listed here are 10 T cell receptor beta chains from one sample, sequenced in a study of blood T cell repertoires in COVID-19. Libraries were prepared by immunoSEQ multiplex PCR; TCRdb keeps only in-frame clonotypes and omits some of them. The data show about 63,000 clones, about three quarters seen once. Sequences were obtained from peripheral blood. The receptors were sampled from a woman over 75 with acute or convalescent COVID-19.

V and J are TRBV6-5 and TRBJ2-7, with 7 bases lining up with TRBD1. V lost 0 bases, J lost 5 bases, and 7 bases stayed unmatched. The CDR3 sequence is 15 residues long. The germline V gene encodes CDR1 MNHEY and CDR2 SVGAGI. CDR3 nucleotides: TGTGCCAGCAGTTACTCCAGACAGGGTACCAACGAGCAGTACTTC. Protein: CASSYSRQGTNEQYF.

The chain links TRBV30 to TRBJ1-2; 7 bases fit TRBD1. The V gene end was trimmed by 5 bases and the J gene end by 8 bases; junction bases not matched to a gene: 8. The CDR3 loop spans 12 amino acids. In germline, CDR1 is GTSNPN, CDR2 SVGIG (reference sequence). The chain's CDR3 is CAWLTGVWGYTF. The CDR3, as DNA: TGTGCCTGGCTTACAGGGGTTTGGGGCTACACCTTC.

This chain joins TRBV19 and TRBJ2-5, with a possible D match to TRBD2 (7 bases). V lost 5 bases and J 4 bases, leaving 11 bases between the germline ends. Germline CDR1 and CDR2: LNHDA and SQIVND (reference sequence). CDR3 length: 13 residues. CDR3 loop: CASSDRGGETQYF. The CDR3 DNA reads as TGTGCCAGTAGTGATAGGGGGGGAGAGACCCAGTACTTC.

DNA of the CDR3: TGCAGCGTTGAGCTCGGGACTACCTACGAGCAGTACTTC. Translating it yields CSVELGTTYEQYF. The rearrangement links TRBV29-1 to TRBJ2-7; the match to TRBD2 covers 7 bases. CDR1 and CDR2 from the germline V gene are SQVTM and ANQGSEA. The CDR3 is 13 residues long. After removal of 3 bases from V and 2 bases from J, the junction contained 4 bases not matched to a gene.

This clone was counted between two and nine times. The chain combines TRBV18 with TRBJ2-7; D may be TRBD1 (5 bases). The V end lost 6 bases, the J end lost 2 bases, and 20 bases lay between the germline ends. The germline gives CDR1 KGHSH, CDR2 LQKENI. This CDR3 comprises 16 residues. As DNA, the CDR3 is TGTGCCAGCTCCCCGAATTTCCAGTCCAGGGCCTACGAGCAGTACTTC. Its protein product is CASSPNFQSRAYEQYF.

The chain carries TRBV18 and TRBJ2-3; 7 bases align to TRBD2. Trimming removed 3 bases from V and 4 bases from J; junction bases left unmatched: 10. Germline loops: CDR1 KGHSH, CDR2 LQKENI. This CDR3 contains 16 residues. DNA for the CDR3: TGTGCCAGCTCACCGTTGGGGGAGGGCCTGTCAGATACGCAGTATTTT. Translated: CASSPLGEGLSDTQYF.

The gene calls are TRBV27 and TRBJ2-7, with D possibly matching TRBD2 (7 bases). Germline V gene sequence: CDR1 MNHEY, CDR2 SMNVEV (reference sequence). CDR3 length: 15 amino acids. Trimming removed 7 bases from V and 2 bases from J, with 18 bases in between. The CDR3 DNA reads as TGTGCCAGCAAGTCCGGAGGAGGGGGGGCCTACGAGCAGTACTTC. It is translated as CASKSGGGGAYEQYF.

The chain recombines TRBV4-2 with TRBJ1-5; 9 bases line up with TRBD1. CDR3 length: 18 residues. The germline V gene has CDR1 LGHNA and CDR2 YNFKEQ. V shed 2 bases, J shed 0 bases, and the junction held 8 bases outside the gene matches. CDR3 residues: CASSQRGQGANSNQPQHF. CDR3 sequence (DNA): TGTGCCAGCAGCCAACGGGGACAGGGCGCGAATAGCAATCAGCCCCAGCATTTT.

The V and J genes are TRBV3-1 (or the pseudogene TRBV3-2) and TRBJ1-5; a possible D gene is TRBD1 (5 bases). V lost 4 bases and J lost 3, with 7 bases in between. This CDR3 is built from 13 residues. CDR1 LGHDT and CDR2 YNNKEL come from the germline V gene (reference sequence). The CDR3 sequence: CASSRQSNQPQHF. The CDR3 region has the DNA TGTGCCAGCAGCCGACAGTCCAATCAGCCCCAGCATTTT.

The gene calls are TRBV4-3 and TRBJ1-4; D perhaps matches TRBD1 (6 bases). This CDR3 is built from 15 residues. The ends were cut back, 4 bases at V and 5 bases at J, with 14 bases in the middle. Germline values: CDR1 LGHNA, CDR2 YSLEER. As DNA, the CDR3 is TGCGCCAGCAGCCCATCGGACGGACAGAATGAAAAACTGTTTTTT. Translating it yields CASSPSDGQNEKLFF.